The 10 T cell receptor beta chains below were found in one sample sequenced in a study of T cells in Graves' hyperthyroidism and ophthalmopathy. It was RNA transcripts that yielded the amplified TCR beta CDR3 regions. The HTBI primer set drove a first-round RT-PCR of the TCR CDR3. TCRdb re-analysed the multiplex PCR reads in MiXCR, keeping a single row per CDR3 protein. This table holds under 450,000 distinct CDR3 sequences, around a sixth found once. The sequenced sample consisted of blood. All receptors derive from a woman aged 18-30 years with Graves' hyperthyroidism.

Only a few counts were recorded for this clonotype. V usage is TRBV15 and J usage is TRBJ1-2, with TRBD1 as a possible D gene (5 bases). This CDR3 has 13 amino acids. Germline V lookup: CDR1 LNHNV, CDR2 YYDKDF (reference sequence). Trimming shortened V by 5 bases and J by 2 bases, and 9 bases separated the two germline ends. The CDR3 sequence: CATSLNRNYGYTF. The CDR3, as DNA: TGTGCCACCAGCCTTAACAGGAACTATGGCTACACCTTC.

This chain links TRBV5-6 with TRBJ2-7, with D maybe TRBD2 (6 bases). CDR3 length: 14 residues. The V gene's germline CDR1 is SGHDT and CDR2 YYEEEE. Trimming removed 3 bases from V and 7 bases from J, with 17 bases in between. The CDR3 here is CASSWAGLGREQYF. The CDR3 region has the DNA TGTGCCAGCAGCTGGGCGGGGCTTGGCAGGGAGCAGTACTTC.

This clonotype was seen repeatedly, ten times or more. The V gene is TRBV6-1, the J gene TRBJ1-2; TRBD1 might be the D (6 bases). The CDR3 contains 15 residues. Trimming pared 7 bases from V and 9 bases from J, leaving 24 bases between. In germline, CDR1 is MNHNS, CDR2 SASEGT. The chain's CDR3 is CASTGQPYLLVSYTF. In DNA form, the CDR3 reads TGTGCCAGCACCGGACAGCCATACCTTCTTGTAAGCTACACCTTC.

The table lists this clonotype with many counts. The V and J genes are TRBV7-9 and TRBJ2-2; 7 bases align to TRBD2. The V segment lost 2 bases and the J segment 4 bases; nucleotides outside the gene matches: 7. The germline V gene has CDR1 SEHNR and CDR2 FQNEAQ (reference sequence). The CDR3 extends over 16 amino acids. The CDR3 sequence: CASSLTAGRGTGELFF. In DNA, the CDR3 is TGTGCCAGCAGCTTAACAGCGGGAAGGGGCACCGGGGAGCTGTTTTTT.

This chain uses TRBV6-1 with TRBJ2-7, with 11 bases matching TRBD2. Germline V CDR1 and CDR2: MNHNS, SASEGT. The CDR3 has 16 residues. V trimming: 6 bases; J trimming: 4 bases; junction bases outside the gene matches: 11. For the CDR3, the DNA is TGTGCCAGCAGCCTAGCGGGACTAGCGGTGAAATACGAGCAGTACTTC. Translating gives CASSLAGLAVKYEQYF.

This clonotype has ten or more counts. This chain links TRBV2 with TRBJ2-1, with 13 bases matching TRBD2. The CDR3 has 15 amino acids. The V gene end was trimmed by 7 bases and the J gene end by 9 bases; junction bases not matched to a gene: 9. Germline CDR1 is SNHLY and CDR2 is FYNNEI. CDR3 sequence reads: CASTWGTSGAGEQFF. The CDR3 DNA reads TGTGCCAGCACCTGGGGGACTAGCGGGGCCGGTGAGCAGTTCTTC.

This clonotype was found many times. The V call is TRBV3-1, the J call TRBJ2-5, with 12 bases fitting TRBD2. CDR1 is LGHDT and CDR2 is YNNKEL in the germline V gene (reference sequence). This CDR3 is built from 15 residues. V trimming: 2 bases; J trimming: 5 bases; junction bases outside the gene matches: 3. The CDR3 region is CASSQLAGGPETQYF. The CDR3 DNA follows: TGTGCCAGCAGCCAACTAGCGGGAGGGCCGGAGACCCAGTACTTC.

Details on this clonotype: Since the CDR3 does not end with the conserved phenylalanine or tryptophan, this likely comes from a read error. The chain employs TRBV11-2 and TRBJ2-7; maybe TRBD1 (5 bases). Per germline, CDR1 SGHAT and CDR2 FQNNGV. The CDR3 has 14 amino acids. This chain's CDR3 is CASSQNPGIYEQYL. In DNA form, the CDR3 reads TGCGCCAGCAGCCAGAACCCAGGGATTTACGAGCAGTACCTC.

The chain is built from TRBV20-1 and TRBJ2-4, with no clear D. The CDR3 has 14 residues. The V gene lost 0 bases and the J gene lost 0 bases, with 6 bases spanning the gap. The germline V gene encodes CDR1 DFQATT and CDR2 SNEGSKA (reference sequence). This CDR3 is CSARDTLAKNIQYF. CDR3 DNA: TGCAGTGCTAGAGACACCTTAGCCAAAAACATTCAGTACTTC.

This clonotype was counted ten times or more. The chain is built from TRBV7-9 and TRBJ2-7, with 10 bases lining up with TRBD1. CDR3 length: 18 residues. The ends lost 0 bases at V and 2 bases at J; junction bases unmatched: 10. Germline-derived CDR1 and CDR2 are SEHNR and FQNEAQ (reference sequence). The CDR3 protein is CASSLASLRDRGTYEQYF. CDR3 nucleotides: TGTGCCAGCAGCTTAGCGAGTCTCCGGGACAGGGGAACCTACGAGCAGTACTTC.